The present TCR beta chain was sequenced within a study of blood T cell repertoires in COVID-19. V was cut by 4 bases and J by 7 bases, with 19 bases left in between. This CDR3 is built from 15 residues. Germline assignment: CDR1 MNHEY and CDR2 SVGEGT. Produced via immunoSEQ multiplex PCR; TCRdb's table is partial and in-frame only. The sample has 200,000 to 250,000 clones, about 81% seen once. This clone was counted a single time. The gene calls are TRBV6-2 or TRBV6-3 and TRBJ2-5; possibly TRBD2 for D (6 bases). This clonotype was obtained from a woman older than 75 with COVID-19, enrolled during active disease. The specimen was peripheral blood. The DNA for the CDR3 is TGTGCCAGCAGTTCCCCGGGAGACTGGGCTAGGACCCAGTACTTC. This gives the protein CASSSPGDWARTQYF.